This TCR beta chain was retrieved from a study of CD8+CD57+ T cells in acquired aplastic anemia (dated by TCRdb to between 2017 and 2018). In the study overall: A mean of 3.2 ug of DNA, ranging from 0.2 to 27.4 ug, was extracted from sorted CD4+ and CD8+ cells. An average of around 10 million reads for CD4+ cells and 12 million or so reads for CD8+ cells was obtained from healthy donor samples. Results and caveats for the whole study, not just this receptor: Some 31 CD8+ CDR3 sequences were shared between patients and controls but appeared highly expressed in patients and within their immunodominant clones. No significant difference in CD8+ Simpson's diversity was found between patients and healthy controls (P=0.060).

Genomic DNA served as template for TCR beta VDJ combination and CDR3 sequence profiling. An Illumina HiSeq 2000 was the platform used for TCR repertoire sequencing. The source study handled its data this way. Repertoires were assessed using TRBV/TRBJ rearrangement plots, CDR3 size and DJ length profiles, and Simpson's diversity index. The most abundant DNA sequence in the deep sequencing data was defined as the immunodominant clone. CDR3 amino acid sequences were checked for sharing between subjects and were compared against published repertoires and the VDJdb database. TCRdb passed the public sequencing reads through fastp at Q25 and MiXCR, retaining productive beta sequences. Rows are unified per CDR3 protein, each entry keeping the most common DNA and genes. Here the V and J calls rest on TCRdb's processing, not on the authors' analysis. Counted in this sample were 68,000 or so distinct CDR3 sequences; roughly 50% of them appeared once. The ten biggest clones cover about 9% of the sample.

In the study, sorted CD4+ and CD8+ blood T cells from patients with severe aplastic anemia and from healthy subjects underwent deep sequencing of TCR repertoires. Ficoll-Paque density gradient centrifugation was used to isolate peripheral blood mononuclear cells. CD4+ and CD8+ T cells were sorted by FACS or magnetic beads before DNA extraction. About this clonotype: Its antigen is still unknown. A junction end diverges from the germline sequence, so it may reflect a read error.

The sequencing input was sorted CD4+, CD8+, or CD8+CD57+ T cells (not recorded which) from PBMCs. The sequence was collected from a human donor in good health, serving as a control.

The CDR3 here reads CASSEPHGTGSATNVKLFF. At the DNA level, the sequence is TGTGCCAGCAGTGAGCCCCATGGGACAGGGAGTGCAACTAATGTAAAACTGTTTTTT. The sequence is built from TRBV6-1 and TRBJ1-4; 9 of the junction bases match TRBD1. The CDR3, from cysteine to phenylalanine, totals 19 residues. Only the CDR3 region is kept as DNA, spanning 57 bases read in frame from base 1. The CDR1 and CDR2 encoded by the germline V gene are MNHNS and SASEGT.